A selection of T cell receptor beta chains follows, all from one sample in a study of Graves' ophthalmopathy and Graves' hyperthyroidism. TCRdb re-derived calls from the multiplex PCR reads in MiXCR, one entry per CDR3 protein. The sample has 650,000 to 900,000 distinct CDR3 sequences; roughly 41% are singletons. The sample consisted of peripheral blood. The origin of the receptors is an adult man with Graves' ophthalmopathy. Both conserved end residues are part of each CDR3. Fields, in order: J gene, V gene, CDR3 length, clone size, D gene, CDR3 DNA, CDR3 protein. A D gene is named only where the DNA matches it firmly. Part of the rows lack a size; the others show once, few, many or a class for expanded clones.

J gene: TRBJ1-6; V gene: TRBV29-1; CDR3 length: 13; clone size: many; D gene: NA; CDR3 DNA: TGCAGCACCAGCGACGGAGTTAATTCACCCCTCCACTTT; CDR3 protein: CSTSDGVNSPLHF
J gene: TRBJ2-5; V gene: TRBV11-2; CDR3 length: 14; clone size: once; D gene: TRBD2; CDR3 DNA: TGTACCAGCAGTCGGGGAGGGCCGCGTAGGACCCAGTACTTC; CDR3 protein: CTSSRGGPRRTQYF
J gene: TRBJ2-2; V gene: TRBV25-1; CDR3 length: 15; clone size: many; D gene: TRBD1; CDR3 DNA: TGTGCCAGCAGTTGGACAGGGACGAACACCGGGGAGCTGTTTTTT; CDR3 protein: CASSWTGTNTGELFF
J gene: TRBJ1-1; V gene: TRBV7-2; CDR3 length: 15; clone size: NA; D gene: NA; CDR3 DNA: TGTGCCAGCAGCCCGAGAAGGGCCATGAACACTGAAGCTTTCTTT; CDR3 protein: CASSPRRAMNTEAFF
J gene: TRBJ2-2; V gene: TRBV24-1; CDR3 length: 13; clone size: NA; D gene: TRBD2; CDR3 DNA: TGTGCCACCAGTGGACGGACTAGCGGGGAGCTGTTTTTT; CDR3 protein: CATSGRTSGELFF
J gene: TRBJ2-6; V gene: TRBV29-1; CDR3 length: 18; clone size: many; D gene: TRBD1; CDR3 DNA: TGCAGCGTTGAAGAGGGGGACAGGGAAAGGTCTGGGGCCAACGTCCTGACTTTC; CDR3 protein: CSVEEGDRERSGANVLTF
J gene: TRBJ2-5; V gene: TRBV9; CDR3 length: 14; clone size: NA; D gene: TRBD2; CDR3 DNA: TGTGCCAGCAACCCGAGCGGGGGGCTTGAGACCCAGTACTTC; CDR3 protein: CASNPSGGLETQYF
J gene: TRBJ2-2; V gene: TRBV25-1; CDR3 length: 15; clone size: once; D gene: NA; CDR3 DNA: TGTGCCAGCAGGAGAGAGGGACTGAACACCGGGGAGCTGTCTTTT; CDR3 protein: CASRREGLNTGELSF
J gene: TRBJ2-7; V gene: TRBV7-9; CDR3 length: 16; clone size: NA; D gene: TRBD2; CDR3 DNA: TGTGCCAGCAGCTTAGGAACCCTAGCGGGAGGTGACGAGCAGTACTTC; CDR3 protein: CASSLGTLAGGDEQYF
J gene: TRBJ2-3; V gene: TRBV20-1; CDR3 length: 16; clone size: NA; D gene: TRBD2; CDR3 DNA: TGCAGTGCTAGTTATGCTAGCGGGGGATACACAGATACGCAGTATTTT; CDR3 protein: CSASYASGGYTDTQYF
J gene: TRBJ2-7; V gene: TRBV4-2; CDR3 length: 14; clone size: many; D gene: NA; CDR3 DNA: TGTGCCAGCAGCCAAAGAACCTCAGGATCCGAGCAGTACTTC; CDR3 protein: CASSQRTSGSEQYF
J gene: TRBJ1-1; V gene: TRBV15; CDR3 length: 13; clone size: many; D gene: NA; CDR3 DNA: TGTGCCACCAGCAGAGATAAAGGAACTGAAGCTTTCTTT; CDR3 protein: CATSRDKGTEAFF
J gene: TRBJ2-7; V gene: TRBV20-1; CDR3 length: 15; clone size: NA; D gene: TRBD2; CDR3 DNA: TGCAGTGCTAGAGATGGGGAGCGGGGGGGCTACGAGCAGTACTTC; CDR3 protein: CSARDGERGGYEQYF
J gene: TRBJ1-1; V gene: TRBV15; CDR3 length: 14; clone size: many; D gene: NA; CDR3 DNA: TGTGCCACCAGCAGGATGGGCCATAACACTGAAGCTTTCTTT; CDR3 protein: CATSRMGHNTEAFF
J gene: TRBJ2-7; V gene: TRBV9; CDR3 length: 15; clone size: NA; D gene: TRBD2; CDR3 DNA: TGTGCCAGCAGCGTAGGAGCGGGAACCATTTACGAGCAGTACTTC; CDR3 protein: CASSVGAGTIYEQYF
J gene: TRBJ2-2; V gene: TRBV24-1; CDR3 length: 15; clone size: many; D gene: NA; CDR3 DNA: TGTGCCACCAGTGGGACAGCTACGAACACCGGGGAGCTGTTTTTT; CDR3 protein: CATSGTATNTGELFF
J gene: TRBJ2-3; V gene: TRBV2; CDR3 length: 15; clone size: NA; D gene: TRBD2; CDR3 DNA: TGTGCCAGCAGGTCTAGCGGGGGGGCATCGGATACGCAGTATTTT; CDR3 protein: CASRSSGGASDTQYF
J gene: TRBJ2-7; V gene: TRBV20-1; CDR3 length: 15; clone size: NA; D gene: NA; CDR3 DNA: TGCAGTGCTCCCTCCTCGGGGACCGCATCCTACGAGCAGTACTTC; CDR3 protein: CSAPSSGTASYEQYF
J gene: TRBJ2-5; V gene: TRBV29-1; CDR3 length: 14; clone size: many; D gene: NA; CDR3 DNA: TGCAGCGTTACGACAGGCGGAGGGTCGGAGACCCAGTACTTC; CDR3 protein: CSVTTGGGSETQYF
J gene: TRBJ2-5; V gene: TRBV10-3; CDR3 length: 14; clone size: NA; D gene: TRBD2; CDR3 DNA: TGTGCCATCAGCGGGGGGACTAGCGGAGAGACCCAGTACTTC; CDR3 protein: CAISGGTSGETQYF
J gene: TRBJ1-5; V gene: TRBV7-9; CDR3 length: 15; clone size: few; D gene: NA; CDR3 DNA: TGTGCCAGCAGCCAAGTTCGCGGGGACAATCAGCCCCAGCATTTT; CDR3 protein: CASSQVRGDNQPQHF
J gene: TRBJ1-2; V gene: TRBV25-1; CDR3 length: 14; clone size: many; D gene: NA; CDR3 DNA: TGTGCCAGCAGTGAATTAGGGGGGCAGGCTGGCTACACCTTC; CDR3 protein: CASSELGGQAGYTF
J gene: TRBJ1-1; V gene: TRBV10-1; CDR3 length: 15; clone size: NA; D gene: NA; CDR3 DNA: TGCGCCAGCAGTGAAGCGGGGCTTGGGAACACTGAAGCTTTCTTT; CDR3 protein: CASSEAGLGNTEAFF
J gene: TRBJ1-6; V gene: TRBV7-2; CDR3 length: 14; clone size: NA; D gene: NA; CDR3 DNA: TGTGCCAGCAGCTTACAGGGGTTTAATTCACCCCTCCACTTT; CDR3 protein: CASSLQGFNSPLHF
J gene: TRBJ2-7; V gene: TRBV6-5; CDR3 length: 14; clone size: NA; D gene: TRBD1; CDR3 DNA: TGTGCCAGCACCATTACCGGGACAGCCTACGAGCAGTACTTC; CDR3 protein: CASTITGTAYEQYF
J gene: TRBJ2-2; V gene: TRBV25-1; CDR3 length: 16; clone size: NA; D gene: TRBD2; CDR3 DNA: TGTGCCAGCAGACACGGACTAGCCGGAGAAAACGGGGAGCTGTTTTTT; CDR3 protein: CASRHGLAGENGELFF
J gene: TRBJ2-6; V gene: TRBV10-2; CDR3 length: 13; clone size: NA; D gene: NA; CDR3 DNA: TGCGCCAGCTGGGGCCCTGGGGCCAACGTCCTGACTTTC; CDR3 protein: CASWGPGANVLTF
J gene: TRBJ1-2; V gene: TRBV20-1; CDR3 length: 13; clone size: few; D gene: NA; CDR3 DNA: TGCAGTGCTAGGAAGGGGATTAACTATGGCTACACCTTC; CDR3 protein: CSARKGINYGYTF